This is a list of T cell receptor beta chains from one sample in a study of blood T cell repertoires in COVID-19. Assay: immunoSEQ multiplex PCR; the TCRdb copy retains only in-frame clones and omits some. In the table there are more than 200,000 clones, 84% of which are singletons. Sequences were obtained from peripheral blood. The receptors derive from a man between 60 and 75 years old with acute or convalescent COVID-19. Both conserved end residues are part of each CDR3. D genes are given only for firm matches. Clone size is stated in some rows and not others, as once, few, many or a class when expanded.

v_call	d_call	clone_size	j_call	cdr3_aa	cdr3_nt
TRBV27	NA	NA	TRBJ2-1	CASGGSRTSFYNEQFF	TGTGCCAGCGGCGGCAGCCGTACCTCTTTCTACAATGAGCAGTTCTTC
TRBV29-1	TRBD2	NA	TRBJ2-7	CSVRLAGGTYEQYF	TGCAGCGTTCGACTAGCGGGAGGAACCTACGAGCAGTACTTC
TRBV28	TRBD2	NA	TRBJ2-7	CATVASGSSNEQYF	TGTGCCACCGTAGCTAGCGGGAGTTCCAACGAGCAGTACTTC
TRBV12-3/TRBV12-4	NA	NA	TRBJ1-5	CASRYGQTQPQHF	TGTGCCAGCAGGTATGGACAGACCCAGCCCCAGCATTTT
TRBV12-3/TRBV12-4	NA	NA	TRBJ2-7	CASSLGLGGEQYF	TGTGCCAGCAGTTTAGGCTTGGGGGGCGAGCAGTACTTC
TRBV6-5	NA	NA	TRBJ1-1	CASRQATSNTEAFF	TGTGCCAGCAGACAGGCCACTTCGAACACTGAAGCTTTCTTT
TRBV6-5	TRBD2	once	TRBJ2-7	CASTPTSGIGEQYF	TGTGCCAGCACCCCGACTAGCGGGATCGGCGAGCAGTACTTC
TRBV12-3/TRBV12-4	TRBD1	NA	TRBJ1-1	CASSLQGDTEAFF	TGTGCCAGCAGTCTCCAGGGGGACACTGAAGCTTTCTTT
TRBV19	TRBD1	NA	TRBJ1-1	CASNRPTGGAAFF	TGTGCCAGTAATCGACCCACAGGGGGCGCGGCTTTCTTT
TRBV29-1	NA	NA	TRBJ2-1	CSVRRGRYNEQFF	TGCAGCGTTCGGCGCGGGCGCTACAATGAGCAGTTCTTC
TRBV18	NA	NA	TRBJ2-2	CASSADRDIVTNTGELFF	TGTGCCAGCTCAGCGGATCGGGACATCGTTACGAACACCGGGGAGCTGTTTTTT
TRBV3-1/TRBV3-2	NA	NA	TRBJ1-3	CASSQGYSGNRNTIYF	TGTGCCAGCAGCCAAGGATATTCGGGGAATAGAAACACCATATATTTT
TRBV7-9	NA	few	TRBJ1-4	CASSLEGVSNEKLFF	TGTGCCAGCAGCTTAGAGGGGGTTTCTAATGAAAAACTGTTTTTT
TRBV7-2	NA	NA	TRBJ1-3	CASSPGPSGNTIYF	TGTGCCAGCAGCCCAGGGCCATCTGGAAACACCATATATTTT
TRBV15	NA	NA	TRBJ1-3	CATSSRRGPFDTIYF	TGTGCCACCAGCAGCCGCAGGGGCCCCTTCGACACCATATATTTT
TRBV9	NA	NA	TRBJ2-3	CASSVMGQAPTDTQYF	TGTGCCAGCAGCGTTATGGGCCAAGCCCCCACAGATACGCAGTATTTT
TRBV12-3/TRBV12-4	TRBD1	NA	TRBJ1-1	CASSGQGMTEAFF	TGTGCCAGCAGTGGACAGGGAATGACTGAAGCTTTCTTT
TRBV12-3/TRBV12-4	NA	NA	TRBJ2-1	CASSSHDTAVSFF	TGTGCCAGCAGTTCCCACGATACAGCCGTCTCTTTCTTC
TRBV7-9	NA	NA	TRBJ1-1	CASSLGEGWVDTEAFF	TGTGCCAGCAGCTTAGGGGAGGGATGGGTGGACACTGAAGCTTTCTTT
TRBV18	TRBD2	NA	TRBJ2-1	CASSWTSGIRNEQFF	TGTGCCAGCTCCTGGACTAGCGGGATACGGAATGAGCAGTTCTTC
TRBV7-8	TRBD1	NA	TRBJ1-2	CASSFLYPGGRDGYTF	TGTGCCAGCAGCTTCTTATACCCAGGGGGCAGGGATGGCTACACCTTC
TRBV4-2	NA	NA	TRBJ2-5	CASSQEYRQQETQYF	TGTGCCAGCAGCCAAGAGTACAGGCAACAAGAGACCCAGTACTTC
TRBV5-6	TRBD2	NA	TRBJ2-2	CASSIAGGTGELFF	TGTGCCAGCAGTATAGCGGGGGGCACCGGGGAGCTGTTTTTT
TRBV10-2	TRBD2	NA	TRBJ2-2	CASSRLAGAPGELFF	TGCGCCAGCAGTCGACTAGCGGGAGCCCCCGGGGAGCTGTTTTTT
TRBV5-1	TRBD1	few	TRBJ2-3	CASKTGTGFTDTQYF	TGCGCCAGTAAGACCGGGACAGGGTTCACAGATACGCAGTATTTT
TRBV5-1	TRBD1	NA	TRBJ2-1	CATTDRGPDEQFF	TGCGCCACCACGGACAGGGGGCCTGATGAGCAGTTCTTC
TRBV4-3	TRBD1	NA	TRBJ2-3	CASSQDVITGAPTDTQYF	TGCGCCAGCAGCCAAGATGTAATTACAGGGGCCCCCACAGATACGCAGTATTTT
TRBV29-1	NA	NA	TRBJ2-7	CSVRLEVSYEQYF	TGCAGCGTTCGACTAGAAGTTTCCTACGAGCAGTACTTC
TRBV19	NA	NA	TRBJ2-1	CATEGQLFSYNEQFF	TGTGCCACCGAAGGACAGTTATTCTCCTACAATGAGCAGTTCTTC
TRBV6-4	TRBD1	NA	TRBJ2-2	CASSDVTGGIGELFF	TGTGCCAGCAGTGACGTGACAGGGGGCATCGGGGAGCTGTTTTTT
TRBV3-1/TRBV3-2	NA	NA	TRBJ1-1	CASSPRGYTEAFF	TGTGCCAGCAGCCCTCGAGGGTACACTGAAGCTTTCTTT
TRBV29-1	NA	NA	TRBJ1-1	CSVGVTPMNTEAFF	TGCAGCGTTGGCGTCACCCCAATGAACACTGAAGCTTTCTTT
TRBV29-1	NA	NA	TRBJ2-3	CSGKIDTQYF	TGCAGCGGTAAAATTGATACGCAGTATTTT
TRBV11-3	TRBD1	NA	TRBJ2-7	CASSPGTDFYEQYF	TGTGCCAGCAGCCCCGGGACAGATTTCTACGAGCAGTACTTC
TRBV19	TRBD2	once	TRBJ2-1	CASRKTSGGVNEQFF	TGTGCCAGTAGGAAGACTAGCGGGGGGGTCAATGAGCAGTTCTTC
TRBV4-2	TRBD2	NA	TRBJ2-2	CASSQASGGPVDGELFF	TGTGCCAGCAGCCAAGCGTCGGGAGGGCCGGTGGACGGGGAGCTGTTTTTT
TRBV15	TRBD1	once	TRBJ2-5	CATSPQLPGGKGETQYF	TGTGCCACCAGCCCCCAATTACCAGGGGGAAAGGGAGAGACCCAGTACTTC
TRBV7-9	NA	NA	TRBJ1-5	CASSPDTGQPQHF	TGTGCCAGCAGCCCGGACACAGGGCAGCCCCAGCATTTT
TRBV5-1	NA	few	TRBJ1-2	CASRTGQSNYGYTF	TGCGCCAGCAGAACAGGGCAATCTAACTATGGCTACACCTTC
TRBV6-5	TRBD1	NA	TRBJ1-1	CASSYSQGALNTEAFF	TGTGCCAGCAGTTACAGCCAGGGGGCATTGAACACTGAAGCTTTCTTT
TRBV2	TRBD2	NA	TRBJ2-1	CASSPKGLAGNEQFF	TGTGCCAGCAGTCCGAAGGGACTAGCGGGGAACGAGCAGTTCTTC
TRBV11-2	NA	NA	TRBJ1-6	CASSLYSGRDSPLHF	TGTGCCAGCAGCTTATATTCCGGGAGGGATTCACCCCTCCACTTT
TRBV7-2	TRBD2	NA	TRBJ2-3	CASLRAPAGGPTDTQYF	TGTGCCTCCCTGCGGGCCCCAGCGGGAGGGCCCACAGATACGCAGTATTTT
TRBV7-8	TRBD1	NA	TRBJ1-5	CASSLAPGGTGRPQPQHF	TGTGCCAGCAGCTTAGCCCCGGGTGGGACAGGGCGGCCTCAGCCCCAGCATTTT
TRBV7-6	NA	NA	TRBJ1-3	CASSLGQSSGNTIYF	TGTGCCAGCAGCTTAGGGCAAAGCTCTGGAAACACCATATATTTT
TRBV28	TRBD1	NA	TRBJ1-5	CASSFSGQGVDQPQHF	TGTGCCAGCAGTTTTTCGGGACAGGGTGTTGATCAGCCCCAGCATTTT
TRBV6-5	TRBD1	NA	TRBJ2-2	CASRSGTATGELFF	TGTGCCAGCAGGTCCGGGACAGCCACCGGGGAGCTGTTTTTT
TRBV9	TRBD1	once	TRBJ2-1	CASSVGGGARVQFF	TGTGCCAGCAGCGTAGGAGGGGGCGCAAGGGTGCAGTTCTTC
TRBV20-1	TRBD2	NA	TRBJ2-7	CSASTSGGARLPYEQYF	TGCAGTGCTAGTACTAGCGGGGGGGCCCGACTACCCTACGAGCAGTACTTC
TRBV7-3	NA	NA	TRBJ1-2	CASSPNGQSGYTF	TGTGCCAGCAGCCCAAACGGACAGTCAGGCTACACCTTC
TRBV2	TRBD2	few	TRBJ2-7	CASSYSGGAYEQYF	TGTGCCAGCAGTTATAGCGGGGGGGCCTACGAGCAGTACTTC
TRBV2	TRBD1	NA	TRBJ2-1	CASSETGSTYNEQFF	TGTGCCAGCAGTGAGACAGGGAGCACCTACAATGAGCAGTTCTTC